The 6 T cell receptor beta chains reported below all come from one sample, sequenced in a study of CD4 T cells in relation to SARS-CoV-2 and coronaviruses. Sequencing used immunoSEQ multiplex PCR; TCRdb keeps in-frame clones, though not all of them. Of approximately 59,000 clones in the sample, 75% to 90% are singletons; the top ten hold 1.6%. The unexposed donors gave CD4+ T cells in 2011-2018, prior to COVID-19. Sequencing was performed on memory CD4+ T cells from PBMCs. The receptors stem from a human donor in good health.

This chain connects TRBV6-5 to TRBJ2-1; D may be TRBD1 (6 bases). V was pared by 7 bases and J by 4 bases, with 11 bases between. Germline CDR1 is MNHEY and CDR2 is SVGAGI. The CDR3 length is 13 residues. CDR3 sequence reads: CASTGARYNEQFF. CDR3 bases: TGTGCCAGCACAGGGGCCCGGTACAATGAGCAGTTCTTC.

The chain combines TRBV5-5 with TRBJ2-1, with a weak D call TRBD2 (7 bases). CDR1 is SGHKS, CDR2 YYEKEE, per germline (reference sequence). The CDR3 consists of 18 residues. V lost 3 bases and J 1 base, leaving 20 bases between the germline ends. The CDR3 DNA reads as TGTGCCAGCAGCTCCTATAGCGTAGGGGGGGGGTCCTACAATGAGCAGTTCTTC. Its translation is CASSSYSVGGGSYNEQFF.

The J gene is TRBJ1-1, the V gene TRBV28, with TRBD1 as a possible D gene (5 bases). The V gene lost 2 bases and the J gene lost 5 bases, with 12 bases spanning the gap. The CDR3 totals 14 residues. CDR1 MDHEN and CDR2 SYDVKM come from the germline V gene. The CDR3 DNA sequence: TGTGCCAGCAGTTTAGGACACCGATGGACTGAAGCTTTCTTT. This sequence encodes CASSLGHRWTEAFF.

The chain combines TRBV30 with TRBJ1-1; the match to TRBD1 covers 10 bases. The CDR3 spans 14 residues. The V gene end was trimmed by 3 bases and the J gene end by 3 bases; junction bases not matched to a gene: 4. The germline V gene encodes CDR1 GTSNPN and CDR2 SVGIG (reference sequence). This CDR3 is CAWSRDRGYTEAFF. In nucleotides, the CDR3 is TGTGCCTGGAGCCGGGACAGGGGTTACACTGAAGCTTTCTTT.

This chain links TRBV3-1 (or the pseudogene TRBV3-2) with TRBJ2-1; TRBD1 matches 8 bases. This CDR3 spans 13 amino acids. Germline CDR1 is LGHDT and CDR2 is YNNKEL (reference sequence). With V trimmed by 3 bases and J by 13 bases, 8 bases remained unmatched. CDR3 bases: TGTGCCAGCAGCCATCGTGACAGGGGATATCAGTTCTTC. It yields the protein CASSHRDRGYQFF.

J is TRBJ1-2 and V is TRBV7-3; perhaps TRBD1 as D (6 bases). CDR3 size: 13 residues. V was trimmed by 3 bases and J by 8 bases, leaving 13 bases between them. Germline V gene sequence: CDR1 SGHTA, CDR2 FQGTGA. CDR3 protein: CASSFPQGRGYTF. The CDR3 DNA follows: TGTGCCAGCAGCTTCCCACAGGGCAGGGGCTACACCTTC.